This T cell receptor beta chain emerged from a study of blood T cell repertoires in COVID-19. On the study more broadly: The United States, Italy and Spain provided the acute and convalescent COVID-19 samples. T cells, B-cell-depleted T cells, or PBMCs provided the cDNA or gDNA that served as material.

In the original processing: How many nucleated cells were present was estimated from reference gene primer amplification. Sequencing was performed with immunoSEQ multiplex PCR; in TCRdb, only in-frame clones are kept and a portion is missing. V and J calls and clone size are copied from that table; D and trimming were computed from the DNA. The sample carries 150,000 to 200,000 clones, 86% recorded once. Germline loops: CDR1 SGDLS, CDR2 YYNGEE. The V end lost 3 bases, the J end lost 2 bases, and 4 bases lay between the germline ends. This CDR3 region has 12 residues. The clonotype was recovered from a man younger than 35 with acute or convalescent COVID-19. The source material was peripheral blood. This rearrangement joins TRBV9 to TRBJ2-3; no clear D. CDR3 loop: CASSASTDTQYF. CDR3 nucleotide sequence: TGTGCCAGCAGCGCCTCCACAGATACGCAGTATTTT. Complete variable domain (other parts from reference TRBV9 and TRBJ2-3): DSGVTQTPKHLITATGQRVTLRCSPRSGDLSVYWYQQSLDQGLQFLIQYYNGEERAKGNILERFSAQQFPDLHSELNLSSLELGDSALYFCASSASTDTQYFGPGTRLTVL.